These T cell receptor beta chains were read from a single sample in a study of control samples from healthy donors and cancer patients. Sequencing was performed with immunoSEQ multiplex PCR; in TCRdb, only in-frame clones are kept and a portion is missing. The data show around 70,000 clones, with around 87% seen just once and under 3% held by the top ten. The sample taken for sequencing was PBMCs. These receptors were taken from a woman between 45 and 65 years old with head and neck cancer. The CDR3 runs from the conserved cysteine through the conserved F or W. D genes are given only for firm matches. Clone sizes are given selectively: once, few, many, or a class where the clone is expanded.

.,TRBV4-1,TRBJ2-3,TRBD2,CASSQEGNSGVGDTQYF,TGCGCCAGCAGCCAAGAGGGGAATAGCGGGGTGGGAGATACGCAGTATTTT
.,TRBV28,TRBJ1-4,TRBD1,CASSFVGTGSEKLFF,TGTGCCAGCAGTTTCGTCGGGACAGGGAGCGAAAAACTGTTTTTT
.,TRBV19,TRBJ2-2,.,CASSIGRHRVVTGELFF,TGTGCCAGTAGTATAGGGCGGCACAGGGTCGTCACCGGGGAGCTGTTTTTT
.,TRBV11-2,TRBJ2-5,.,CASSYLTGPQETQYF,TGTGCCAGCAGCTACCTCACAGGCCCTCAAGAGACCCAGTACTTC
.,TRBV7-2,TRBJ1-5,TRBD1,CASSLRTGESQPQHF,TGTGCCAGCAGCCTCCGGACAGGGGAGAGTCAGCCCCAGCATTTT
.,TRBV3-1/TRBV3-2,TRBJ2-7,.,CASSQEGHEQYF,TGTGCCAGCAGCCAAGAGGGGCACGAGCAGTACTTC
.,TRBV3-1/TRBV3-2,TRBJ2-7,.,CASSPSGETPPGEQYF,TGTGCCAGCAGCCCGTCCGGGGAGACACCACCTGGCGAGCAGTACTTC
.,TRBV11-1,TRBJ1-2,.,CASSSGGVRPFYGYTF,TGTGCCAGCAGCTCCGGTGGGGTCCGGCCTTTCTATGGCTACACCTTC
.,TRBV5-1,TRBJ2-5,.,CASSLVRQEPRETQYF,TGCGCCAGCAGCTTGGTGAGACAGGAGCCTCGAGAGACCCAGTACTTC
once,TRBV7-8,TRBJ2-3,TRBD2,CASSLSLAGGTDTQYF,TGTGCCAGCAGCTTATCTCTAGCGGGGGGCACAGATACGCAGTATTTT
.,TRBV6-1,TRBJ2-3,.,CASSEGGGGDTQYF,TGTGCCAGCAGTGAAGGGGGGGGCGGAGATACGCAGTATTTT
few,TRBV2,TRBJ2-3,TRBD2,CASSSSLAGGGDTQYF,TGTGCCAGCAGTTCTTCTCTAGCGGGGGGCGGGGATACGCAGTATTTT
.,TRBV5-6,TRBJ1-1,.,CASRVTGQPTEAFF,TGTGCCAGCAGGGTGACGGGACAACCCACTGAAGCTTTCTTT
once,TRBV19,TRBJ2-7,TRBD2,CASSIDHGTSGYEQYF,TGTGCCAGTAGTATAGATCACGGGACTAGCGGCTACGAGCAGTACTTC
.,TRBV7-7,TRBJ2-5,TRBD2,CASSSRVGGSETQYF,TGTGCCAGCAGCTCTAGGGTCGGGGGGTCGGAGACCCAGTACTTC
.,TRBV6-5,TRBJ2-3,TRBD2,CASTESGGASDTQYF,TGTGCCAGCACCGAAAGCGGGGGGGCTTCAGATACGCAGTATTTT
.,TRBV7-2,TRBJ1-1,.,CASSLAGGALLNTEAFF,TGTGCCAGCAGCTTAGCTGGGGGCGCATTATTGAACACTGAAGCTTTCTTT
once,TRBV6-6,TRBJ1-1,.,CASSSGPNTEAFF,TGTGCCAGCAGTTCGGGTCCGAACACTGAAGCTTTCTTT
.,TRBV11-2,TRBJ2-2,.,CASSLEVTGTNTGELFF,TGTGCCAGCAGCTTAGAAGTGACAGGAACGAACACCGGGGAGCTGTTTTTT
.,TRBV30,TRBJ1-2,.,CAWGPTGSGYTF,TGTGCCTGGGGTCCTACAGGGTCTGGCTACACCTTC
once,TRBV10-3,TRBJ2-7,.,CAISDGGAVNEQYF,TGTGCCATCAGTGATGGAGGGGCGGTTAACGAGCAGTACTTC
once,TRBV27,TRBJ1-2,.,CASSPPGQNYGYTF,TGTGCCAGCAGTCCTCCGGGACAAAACTATGGCTACACCTTC
once,TRBV6-2/TRBV6-3,TRBJ2-7,.,CASSRGDMEYEQYF,TGTGCCAGCAGCCGCGGGGATATGGAATACGAGCAGTACTTC